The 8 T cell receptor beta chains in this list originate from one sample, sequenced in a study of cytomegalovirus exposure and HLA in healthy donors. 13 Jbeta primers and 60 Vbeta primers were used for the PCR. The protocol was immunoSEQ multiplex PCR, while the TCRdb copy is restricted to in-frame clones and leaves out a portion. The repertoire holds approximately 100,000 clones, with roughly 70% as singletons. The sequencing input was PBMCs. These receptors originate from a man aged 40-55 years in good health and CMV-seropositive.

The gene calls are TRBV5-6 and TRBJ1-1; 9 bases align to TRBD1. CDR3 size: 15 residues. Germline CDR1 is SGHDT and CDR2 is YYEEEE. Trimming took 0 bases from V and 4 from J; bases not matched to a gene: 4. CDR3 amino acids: CASSLVTGGTTEAFF. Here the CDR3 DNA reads TGTGCCAGCAGCTTGGTGACAGGGGGGACCACTGAAGCTTTCTTT. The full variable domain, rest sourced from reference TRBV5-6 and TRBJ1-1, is DAGVTQSPTHLIKTRGQQVTLRCSPKSGHDTVSWYQQALGQGPQFIFQYYEEEERQRGNFPDRFSGHQFPNYSSELNVNALLLGDSALYLCASSLVTGGTTEAFFGQGTRLTVV.

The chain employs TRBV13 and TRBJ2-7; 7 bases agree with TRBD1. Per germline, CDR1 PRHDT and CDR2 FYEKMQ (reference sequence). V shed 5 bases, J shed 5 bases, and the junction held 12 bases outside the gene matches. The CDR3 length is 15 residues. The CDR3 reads CASSSRNRGRHEQYF. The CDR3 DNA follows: TGTGCCAGCAGCAGCCGTAACAGGGGTAGGCACGAGCAGTACTTC.

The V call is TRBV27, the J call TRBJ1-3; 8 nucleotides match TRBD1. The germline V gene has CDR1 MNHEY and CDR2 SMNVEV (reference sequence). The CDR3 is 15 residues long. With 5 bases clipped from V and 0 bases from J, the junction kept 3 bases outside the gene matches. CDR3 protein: CASSRTGLSGNTIYF. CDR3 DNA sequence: TGTGCCAGCAGTCGGACAGGGCTCTCTGGAAACACCATATATTTT.

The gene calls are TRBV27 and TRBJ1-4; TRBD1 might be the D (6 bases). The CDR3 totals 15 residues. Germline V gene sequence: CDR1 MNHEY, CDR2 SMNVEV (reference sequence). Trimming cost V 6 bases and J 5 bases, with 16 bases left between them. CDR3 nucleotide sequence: TGTGCCAGCAGCAGTCGGGGACACGGGAATGAAAAACTGTTTTTT. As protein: CASSSRGHGNEKLFF.

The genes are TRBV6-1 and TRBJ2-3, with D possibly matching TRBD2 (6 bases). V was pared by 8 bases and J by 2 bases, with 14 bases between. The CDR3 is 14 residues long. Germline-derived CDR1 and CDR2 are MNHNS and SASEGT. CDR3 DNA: TGTGCCAGCGGGGGGATCAAATTCACAGATACGCAGTATTTT. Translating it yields CASGGIKFTDTQYF.

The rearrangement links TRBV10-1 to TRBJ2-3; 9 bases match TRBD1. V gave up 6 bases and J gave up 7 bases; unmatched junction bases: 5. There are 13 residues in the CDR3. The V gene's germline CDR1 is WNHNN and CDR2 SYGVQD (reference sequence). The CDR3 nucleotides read TGCGCCAGCAGCCGGACAGGGGTAAATACGCAGTATTTT. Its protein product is CASSRTGVNTQYF.

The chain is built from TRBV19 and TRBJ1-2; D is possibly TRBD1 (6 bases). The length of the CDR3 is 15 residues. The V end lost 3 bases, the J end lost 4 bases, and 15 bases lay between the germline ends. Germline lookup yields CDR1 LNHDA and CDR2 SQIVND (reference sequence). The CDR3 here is CASSILGQRIYGYTF. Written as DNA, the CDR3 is TGTGCCAGTAGTATTTTGGGACAAAGGATCTATGGCTACACCTTC. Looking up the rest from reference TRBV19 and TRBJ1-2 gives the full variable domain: DGGITQSPKYLFRKEGQNVTLSCEQNLNHDAMYWYRQDPGQGLRLIYYSQIVNDFQKGDIAEGYSVSREKKESFPLTVTSAQKNPTAFYLCASSILGQRIYGYTFGSGTRLTVV.

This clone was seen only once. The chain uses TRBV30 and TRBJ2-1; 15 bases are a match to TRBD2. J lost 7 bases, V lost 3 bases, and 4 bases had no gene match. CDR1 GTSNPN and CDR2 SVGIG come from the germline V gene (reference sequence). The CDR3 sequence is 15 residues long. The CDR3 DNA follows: TGTGCCTGGAGATTAGGACTAGCGGGAGGGAATGAGCAGTTCTTC. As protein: CAWRLGLAGGNEQFF.